This T cell receptor beta chain stems from a study of low-dose radiotherapy and immunotherapy resistance in tumors. Overall study: Patients of Cohort 1 had 0.5 Gy fractions every 2 weeks, which summed to 6.5 Gy. The 200 mg/m2 dose of intravenous cyclophosphamide was given every two weeks, one day before radiation and immunotherapy.

TRAV- and TRBV-specific primers, spanning alpha and beta chains, primed first-strand cDNA. With a V-primer adapter and a constant-region primer, TCRs were amplified for about 22 PCR cycles. TCRdb analysed the reads with MiXCR anew, one entry per CDR3 protein. The table shows some 57,000 distinct CDR3 sequences, with 25% occurring only once. Time point meaning: before trial treatment. As their treatment, donors received nivolumab, ipilimumab, aspirin, low-dose cyclophosphamide and low-dose radiotherapy. This clonotype was counted many times. The sample was PBMCs, taken before treatment. The clonotype comes from a male donor with prostate cancer.

The CDR3 reads CASRQGPNYGYTF. Written as DNA, the CDR3 is TGTGCCAGCAGGCAAGGGCCTAACTATGGCTACACCTTC. V and J are TRBV26 and TRBJ1-2. TRBV26 corresponds to a pseudogene. This CDR3 spans 13 amino acids.